One sample yielded the 13 T cell receptor beta chains listed below, sequenced in a study of T cell clones after liver transplantation (dated by TCRdb to the late 2010s). Proliferating CFSE-low cells from the MLR were sequenced to define alloreactive TCRbeta sequences. These TCRs are of unknown antigen specificity. The library was prepared using the immunoSEQ multiplex PCR assay. In its TCRdb copy, this immuneACCESS table keeps in-frame sequences only and misses some clones. Where compared with another copy, unresolved V genes explain less than half of these, and the others have no known cause. The sample has more than 500 clones on record, more than 30% of them singletons. Roughly half of the sample is held by the ten biggest clonotypes. Sequencing was performed on CD8+ T cells from cultured PBMCs. The origin of the receptors is a human patient who received a liver transplant. Following transplantation, T cells from the graft donor may be among those present.

This clone was found a few times. The chain couples TRBV7-8 to TRBJ1-2; no reliable D call. Germline V gene sequence: CDR1 SGHVS, CDR2 FQNEAQ. V was cut by 2 bases and J by 2 bases, with 9 bases left in between. The CDR3 covers 14 residues. This CDR3 reads CASSLIGGNYGYTF. In DNA, the CDR3 is TGTGCCAGCAGCTTAATCGGCGGGAACTATGGCTACACCTTC.

This clone showed up just a few times. V is TRBV2 and J is TRBJ1-2, with a tentative D call TRBD1 (6 bases). CDR3 length equals 13 residues. From germline, CDR1 is SNHLY and CDR2 FYNNEI. Between the trimmed V and J ends, which lost 5 bases and 7 bases, there was a span of 14 bases. The CDR3: CASSLQGTGGYTF. The CDR3 coding sequence is TGTGCCAGCAGTTTACAGGGAACAGGTGGCTACACCTTC.

The rearrangement links TRBV7-2 to TRBJ2-2; 9 bases agree with TRBD2. The CDR3 length is 18 residues. Germline CDR1 reads SGHTA; CDR2 reads FQGNSA. V shed 1 base, J shed 4 bases, and the junction held 10 bases outside the gene matches. The CDR3 DNA reads as TGTGCCAGCAGCTTAGGCCCATTGTCTAGCGGGATCACCGGGGAGCTGTTTTTT. This codes for CASSLGPLSSGITGELFF.

V is TRBV7-3 and J is TRBJ1-2; the D is unclear. This CDR3 is 13 amino acids long. The ends were cut back, 3 bases at V and 4 bases at J, with 9 bases in the middle. Germline V gene lookup returns CDR1 SGHTA and CDR2 FQGTGA. Written as DNA, the CDR3 is TGTGCCAGCAGCTTCGCTCTCCCCTATGGCTACACCTTC. Amino acid sequence: CASSFALPYGYTF.

By its share, this clone is large. The J gene is TRBJ1-5, the V gene TRBV9; D gene unclear. Germline V CDR1 and CDR2: SGDLS, YYNGEE. Trimming left V 4 bases short and J 0 bases short, with 11 bases between. The CDR3 consists of 15 residues. CDR3 sequence: CASSPSGNSNQPQHF. CDR3 nucleotides: TGTGCCAGCAGCCCTAGTGGGAATAGCAATCAGCCCCAGCATTTT.

This chain joins TRBV28 and TRBJ2-2; the match to TRBD1 covers 7 bases. The CDR3 is 13 residues long. The V gene's germline CDR1 is MDHEN and CDR2 SYDVKM. J gave up 8 bases and V 4 bases, and 4 bases lay outside the gene matches. CDR3 sequence reads: CASSYRGTGELFF. The CDR3 nucleotides are TGTGCCAGCAGTTACAGGGGTACAGGGGAGCTGTTTTTT.

There are a few counts of this clone. The chain uses TRBV5-6 and TRBJ2-2; D gene unclear. The germline gives CDR1 SGHDT, CDR2 YYEEEE. The CDR3 is 13 residues long. V was shortened by 4 bases and J by 6 bases, with 10 bases between the two germline ends. CDR3 protein: CASSPPNSGELFF. The CDR3 nucleotides are TGTGCCAGCAGCCCCCCCAATTCCGGGGAGCTGTTTTTT.

V gene TRBV6-6 combines with J gene TRBJ2-1; TRBD2 agrees at 9 bases. Germline-derived CDR1 and CDR2 are MNHNY and SVGAGI (reference sequence). V shed 6 bases and J 9 bases; nucleotides not matched to a gene: 6. The CDR3 totals 13 residues. The CDR3 nucleotides are TGTGCCAGCAGGCTTAGCGGGAGAGGTGAGCAGTTCTTC. As protein: CASRLSGRGEQFF.

The V gene is TRBV7-3, the J gene TRBJ2-7; D is perhaps TRBD1 (6 bases). Germline CDR1 is SGHTA and CDR2 is FQGTGA. Trimming removed 5 bases at V and 4 bases at J, with 12 bases between. The CDR3 totals 13 residues. In DNA form, the CDR3 reads TGTGCCAGCAGCCTGGGGGCAGTTTACGAGCAGTACTTC. This translates into CASSLGAVYEQYF.

By share, this clone counts as large (0.1 to 1%). The chain is built from TRBV27 and TRBJ2-1; 13 positions match TRBD2. V dropped 2 bases and J dropped 0; count of bases not matched to a gene: 4. This CDR3 is 18 amino acids long. CDR1 and CDR2 (germline): MNHEY, SMNVEV (reference sequence). CDR3 in DNA: TGTGCCAGCAGTTTACTCGGGACTAGCGGGGCCTCCTACAATGAGCAGTTCTTC. Its protein is CASSLLGTSGASYNEQFF.

To note about this clone: One base away lies a much larger clone, so this may be a sequencing read error. This sequence joins TRBV14 and TRBJ2-7, with 9 bases lining up with TRBD2. The CDR3 contains 15 residues. CDR1 is SGHDN and CDR2 is FVKESK in the germline V gene. CDR3 loop: CASSRTGTSSYEQCF. In DNA form, the CDR3 reads TGTGCCAGCAGCCGAACCGGGACTAGCAGCTACGAGCAGTGCTTC.

The CDR3 reads CASSWGREGVQPQHF. The DNA for the CDR3 is TGTGCCAGCAGCTGGGGAAGGGAGGGTGTTCAGCCCCAGCATTTT. This chain uses TRBV5-4 with TRBJ1-5; no definite D call. V was pared by 3 bases and J by 6 bases, with 16 bases between. Looked up from germline, CDR1 is SGHNT and CDR2 is YYREEE (reference sequence). The CDR3 covers 15 residues.

By proportion, this clone is medium-sized. V is TRBV4-3 and J is TRBJ2-2; D is ambiguous. Trimming left V 1 base short and J 3 bases short, with 12 bases between. This CDR3 region has 16 residues. Germline V CDR1 and CDR2: LGHNA, YSLEER. The chain's CDR3 is CASSQGGGLYTGELFF. The DNA for the CDR3 is TGCGCCAGCAGCCAAGGTGGTGGTCTGTACACCGGGGAGCTGTTTTTT.